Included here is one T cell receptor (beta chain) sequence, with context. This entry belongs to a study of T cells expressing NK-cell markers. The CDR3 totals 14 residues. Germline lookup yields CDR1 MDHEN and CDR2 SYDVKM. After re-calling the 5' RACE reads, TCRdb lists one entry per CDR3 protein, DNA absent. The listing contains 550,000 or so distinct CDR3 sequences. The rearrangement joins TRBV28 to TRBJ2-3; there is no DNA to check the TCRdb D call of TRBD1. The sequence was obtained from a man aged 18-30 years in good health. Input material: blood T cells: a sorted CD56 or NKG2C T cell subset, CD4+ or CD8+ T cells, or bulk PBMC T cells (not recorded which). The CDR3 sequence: CASMAGSRTDTQYF.